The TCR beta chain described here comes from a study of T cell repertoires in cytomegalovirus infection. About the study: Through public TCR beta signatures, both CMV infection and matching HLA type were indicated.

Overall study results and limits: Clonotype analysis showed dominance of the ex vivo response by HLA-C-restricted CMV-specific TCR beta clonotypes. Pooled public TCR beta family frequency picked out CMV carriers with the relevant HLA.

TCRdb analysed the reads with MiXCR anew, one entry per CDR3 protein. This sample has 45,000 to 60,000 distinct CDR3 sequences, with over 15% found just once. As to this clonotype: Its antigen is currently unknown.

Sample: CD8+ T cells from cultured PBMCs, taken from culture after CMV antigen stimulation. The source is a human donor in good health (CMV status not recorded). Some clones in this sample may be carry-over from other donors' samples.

The CDR3 loop reads CASSLGQPFSNQPQHF. The DNA for the CDR3 is TGTGCCAGCAGCCTGGGACAGCCCTTTAGCAATCAGCCCCAGCATTTT. The chain has TRBV7-2 and TRBJ1-5; 7 nucleotides line up with TRBD1. The CDR3 length is 16 residues. Germline V lookup: CDR1 SGHTA, CDR2 FQGNSA. With 5 bases clipped from V and 0 bases from J, the junction kept 7 bases outside the gene matches. Complete variable domain (other parts from reference TRBV7-2 and TRBJ1-5): GAGVSQSPSNKVTEKGKDVELRCDPISGHTALYWYRQSLGQGLEFLIYFQGNSAPDKSGLPSDRFSAERTGGSVSTLTIQRTQQEDSAVYLCASSLGQPFSNQPQHFGDGTRLSIL.